Described below is a single T cell receptor beta chain sequence and its context. Its target is unknown. This record comes from a study of shared clonotypes between healthy human individuals. Study-wide findings and caveats: Among several donors, approximately 5.4% of naive CD4 clonotypes were found in common.

The J segment lost 6 bases and the V segment lost 1 base, leaving 10 bases of the junction unmatched. Germline V gives CDR1 SGHRS, CDR2 YFSETQ. The CDR3 covers 16 residues. TCRdb's copy holds only in-frame clones and misses some; the assay was immunoSEQ multiplex PCR. The sample includes about 380,000 clones, about 96% of them seen just once. The clonotype originates from a man in his thirties or forties in good health. The gene calls are TRBV5-1 and TRBJ2-1; 7 bases match TRBD1. Sequencing input: memory CD8+ T cells sorted from blood. Noted subset: CD45RO+ cells pooled with CCR7-negative TemRA cells. CDR3 protein: CASSLTQGTPSNEQFF. CDR3 coding DNA: TGCGCCAGCAGCTTGACACAGGGGACCCCCTCCAATGAGCAGTTCTTC. The full variable domain, in which reference TRBV5-1 and TRBJ2-1 provide the parts outside the CDR3, is KAGVTQTPRYLIKTRGQQVTLSCSPISGHRSVSWYQQTPGQGLQFLFEYFSETQRNKGNFPGRFSGRQFSNSRSEMNVSTLELGDSALYLCASSLTQGTPSNEQFFGPGTRLTVL.